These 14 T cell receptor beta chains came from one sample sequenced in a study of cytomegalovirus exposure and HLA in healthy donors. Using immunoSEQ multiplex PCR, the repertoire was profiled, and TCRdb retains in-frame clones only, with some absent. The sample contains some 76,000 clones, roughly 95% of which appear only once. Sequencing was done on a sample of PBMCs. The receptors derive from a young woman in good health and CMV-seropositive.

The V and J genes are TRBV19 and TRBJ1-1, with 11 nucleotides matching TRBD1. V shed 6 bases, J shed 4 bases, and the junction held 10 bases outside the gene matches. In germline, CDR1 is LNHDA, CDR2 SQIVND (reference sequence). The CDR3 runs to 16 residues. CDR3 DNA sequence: TGTGCCAGTAGGACAATTACGGGACAGGGGGGCACTGAAGCTTTCTTT. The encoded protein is CASRTITGQGGTEAFF.

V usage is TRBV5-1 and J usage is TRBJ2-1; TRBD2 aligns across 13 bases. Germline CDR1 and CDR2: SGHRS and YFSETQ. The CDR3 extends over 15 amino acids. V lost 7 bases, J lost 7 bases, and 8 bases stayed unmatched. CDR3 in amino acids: CASYGLAGVENEQFF. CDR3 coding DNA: TGCGCCAGCTACGGACTAGCGGGAGTGGAGAATGAGCAGTTCTTC.

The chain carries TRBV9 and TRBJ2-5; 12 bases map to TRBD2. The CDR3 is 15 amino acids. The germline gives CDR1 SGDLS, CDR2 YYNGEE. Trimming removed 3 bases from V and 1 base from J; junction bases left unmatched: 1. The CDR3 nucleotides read TGTGCCAGCAGCGCGGGACTAGCGGGCCAAGAGACCCAGTACTTC. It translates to CASSAGLAGQETQYF.

The CDR3 DNA reads TGCGCCAGCAGCCCCGGGACAGGAGAAGCAAAACTGTTTTTT. Its protein is CASSPGTGEAKLFF. The chain has TRBV4-3 and TRBJ1-4; 8 nucleotides align to TRBD1. Germline CDR1 LGHNA, CDR2 YSLEER. CDR3 size: 14 residues. The junction had 8 bases not matched to a gene; V was cut back by 4 bases and J by 10 bases.

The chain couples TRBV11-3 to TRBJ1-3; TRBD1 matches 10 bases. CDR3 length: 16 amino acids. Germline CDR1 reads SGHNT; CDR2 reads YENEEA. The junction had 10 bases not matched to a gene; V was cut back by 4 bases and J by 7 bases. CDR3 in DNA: TGTGCCAGCAGCTCCGGGACAGGGGACCGAGGGAACACCATATATTTT. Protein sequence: CASSSGTGDRGNTIYF.

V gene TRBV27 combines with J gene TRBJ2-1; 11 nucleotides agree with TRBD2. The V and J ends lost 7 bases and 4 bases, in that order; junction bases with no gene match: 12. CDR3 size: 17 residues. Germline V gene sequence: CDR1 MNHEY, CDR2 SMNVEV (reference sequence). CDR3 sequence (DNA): TGTGCCAGCACCCCGAGGTCACTAGCGGGAGTTTACAATGAGCAGTTCTTC. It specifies CASTPRSLAGVYNEQFF.

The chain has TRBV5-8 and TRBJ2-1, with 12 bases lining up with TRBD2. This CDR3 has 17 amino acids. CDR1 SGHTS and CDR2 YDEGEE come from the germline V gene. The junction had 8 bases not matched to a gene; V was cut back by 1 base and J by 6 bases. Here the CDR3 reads CASSLKGLAGGPNEQFF. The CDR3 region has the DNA TGTGCCAGCAGCTTGAAAGGGCTAGCGGGAGGGCCCAATGAGCAGTTCTTC.

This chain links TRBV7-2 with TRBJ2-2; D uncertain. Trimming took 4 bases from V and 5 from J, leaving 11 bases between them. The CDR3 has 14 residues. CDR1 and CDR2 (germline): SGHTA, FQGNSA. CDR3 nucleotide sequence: TGTGCCAGCAGCTCCTCCCTAGTAACCGGGGAGCTGTTTTTT. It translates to CASSSSLVTGELFF.

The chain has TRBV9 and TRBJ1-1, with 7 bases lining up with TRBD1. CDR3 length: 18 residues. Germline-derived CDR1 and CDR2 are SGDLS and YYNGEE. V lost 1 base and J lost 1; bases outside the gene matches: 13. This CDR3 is CASSVSNRDSFPNTEAFF. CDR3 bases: TGTGCCAGCAGCGTATCGAACCGGGACAGCTTCCCGAACACTGAAGCTTTCTTT.

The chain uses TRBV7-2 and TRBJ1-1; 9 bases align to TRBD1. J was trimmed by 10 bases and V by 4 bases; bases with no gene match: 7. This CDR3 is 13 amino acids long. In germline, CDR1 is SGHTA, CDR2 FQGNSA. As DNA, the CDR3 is TGTGCCAGCAGCTCCCCCGGGACAGGGTTAGCTTTCTTT. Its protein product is CASSSPGTGLAFF.

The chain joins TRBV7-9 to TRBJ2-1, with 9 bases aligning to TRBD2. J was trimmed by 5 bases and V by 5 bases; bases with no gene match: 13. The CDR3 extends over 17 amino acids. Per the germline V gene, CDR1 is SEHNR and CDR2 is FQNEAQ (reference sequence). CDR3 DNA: TGTGCCAGCAGCCCCTGGAAGGCGGGAGGGCCTGACAATGAGCAGTTCTTC. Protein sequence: CASSPWKAGGPDNEQFF.

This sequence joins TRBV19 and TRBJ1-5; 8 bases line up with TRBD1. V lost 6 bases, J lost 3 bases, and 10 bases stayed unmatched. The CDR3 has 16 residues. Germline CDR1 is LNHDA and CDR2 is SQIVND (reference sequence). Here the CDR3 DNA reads TGTGCCAGTAGCCCGGCCGGGACAGGAATCAATCAGCCCCAGCATTTT. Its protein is CASSPAGTGINQPQHF.

The CDR3 sequence is CASSLWAMEAVLTDTQYF. CDR3 bases: TGTGCCAGCAGCTTATGGGCTATGGAAGCGGTCCTCACAGATACGCAGTATTTT. This chain links TRBV7-9 with TRBJ2-3; D may be TRBD2 (5 bases). V was trimmed by 2 bases and J by 2 bases, leaving 20 bases between them. This CDR3 contains 18 residues. Germline-derived CDR1 and CDR2 are SEHNR and FQNEAQ (reference sequence).

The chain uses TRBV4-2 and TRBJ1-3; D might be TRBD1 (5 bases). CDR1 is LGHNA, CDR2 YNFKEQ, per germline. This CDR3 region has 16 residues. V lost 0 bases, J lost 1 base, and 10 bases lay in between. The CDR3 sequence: CASSQENSGSGNTIYF. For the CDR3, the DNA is TGTGCCAGCAGCCAAGAGAATTCAGGGTCTGGAAACACCATATATTTT.